The entry below gives a single T cell receptor (beta chain) sequence along with its context. The antigen remains unidentified. Repertoires were generated with immunoSEQ multiplex PCR, while TCRdb's copy carries only in-frame clones and drops some. Of just over 4,000 clones detected, around 81% appear once; the ten largest clones hold 4.5% to 7%. This CDR3 is built from 15 residues. Deletions cut 6 bases from V and 4 bases from J, with 20 bases between. CDR1 is SGHKS and CDR2 is YYEKEE in the germline V gene (reference sequence). There was relapse after autologous stem cell transplantation in every patient, and there was variation in brentuximab vedotin exposure. Negative magnetic selection isolated CD4+ T cells from thawed PBMCs. Complete response, partial response or progressive disease was recorded as best response. The sample comes from a study of PD-1 blockade in classical Hodgkin lymphoma. Turning to the study itself: Patients in the cohort were put on intravenous nivolumab, 3 mg/kg every 2 weeks. Study observations and caveats: CD4+ TCR diversity climbed significantly by C4D1, unlike CD8+ TCR diversity.

The chain uses TRBV5-5 and TRBJ2-7; D possibly corresponds to TRBD1 (6 bases). The sample in question was CD4+ T cells from blood, obtained at baseline. This TCR was recovered from a human donor with classical Hodgkin lymphoma. This chain's CDR3 is CASKRPGDMAYEQYF. The CDR3 DNA follows: TGTGCCAGCAAGCGACCAGGGGATATGGCTTACGAGCAGTACTTC.